This TCR beta chain is drawn from a study of T cell responses to AZD1222 COVID-19 vaccine. Findings of the study overall: The study found vaccine-associated CD4 TCRs spanning spike, dominant at 160-218 and 743-854. Spike-specific TCR breadth and depth grew following two AZD1222 doses.

Only in-frame clones appear in the TCRdb table, and some are missing; sequencing was by immunoSEQ multiplex PCR. The sample shows nearly 35,000 clones, 70% to 80% of them seen only once. Germline trimming cut 2 bases from V and 5 bases from J; bases unmatched to any gene: 6. Germline assignment: CDR1 SGHTA and CDR2 FQGTGA. The CDR3 spans 15 residues. Details on this clone: Its antigen is currently unknown.

J is TRBJ2-5 and V is TRBV7-3, with 9 bases matching TRBD1. This material consisted of peripheral blood, taken 28 days after the second AZD1222 dose. The clonotype comes from an adult who received the AZD1222 COVID-19 vaccine. CDR3 amino acids: CASSLLGTGSETQYF. The CDR3 region has the DNA TGTGCCAGCAGCTTATTAGGGACAGGGTCGGAGACCCAGTACTTC.